The following is a TCR beta chain sequence with its context. The target antigen is unknown. This record comes from a study of shared clonotypes between healthy human individuals. Points from the study as a whole: Sampling covered nothing but blood. Tissue TCR repertoires likely differ from those found in blood.

Terminally differentiated effector memory CD45RA+ cells were excluded by CCR7 positive selection of CD45RO-negative cells. Free of recent acute infections or vaccinations, the donors were healthy HIV-negative adults. There are 14 residues in the CDR3. Trimming shortened V by 2 bases and J by 2 bases, and 8 bases separated the two germline ends. Germline assignment: CDR1 MNHEY and CDR2 SVGAGI. The assay was carried out at the deep level. Sorted-subset replicate PCRs used about 190 ng of genomic DNA. This amount corresponded to 25,000 to 30,000 T cell genomes. TCRdb's copy holds only in-frame clones and misses some; the assay was immunoSEQ multiplex PCR. The sample comprises approximately 810,000 clones, around 93% of which are singletons, and approximately 25% rests with the top ten.

Source material: naive CD8+ T cells sorted from blood. The clonotype was recovered from a man aged 25-40 years in good health. This chain uses TRBV6-5 with TRBJ2-3, with D unclear. In nucleotides, the CDR3 is TGTGCCAGCAGTTACGGGCAATACACAGATACGCAGTATTTT. Translated, it gives CASSYGQYTDTQYF.